These 26 T cell receptor beta chains came from one sample sequenced in a study of T cells in Graves' hyperthyroidism and ophthalmopathy. The CDR3 regions of TCR beta were amplified from RNA transcripts. In the first-round RT-PCR of the TCR CDR3, the HTBI primer set was used. TCRdb re-derived calls from the multiplex PCR reads in MiXCR, one entry per CDR3 protein. There are about 47,000 distinct CDR3 sequences in the sample; less than 65% occur only once, and under 35% lies in the top ten. The sequenced sample consisted of peripheral blood or thyroid tissue (not recorded which). These receptors were collected from a young man with Graves' hyperthyroidism.

J is TRBJ2-5 and V is TRBV7-2; 9 bases fit TRBD2. J gave up 5 bases and V 5 bases, and 9 bases lay outside the gene matches. The CDR3 is 15 residues long. Germline loops: CDR1 SGHTA, CDR2 FQGNSA. The CDR3, as DNA: TGTGCCAGCAGCCCCTTAGCGGGAGTCAGGGAGACCCAGTACTTC. Translating gives CASSPLAGVRETQYF.

The CDR3 DNA follows: TGTGCCAGCAGTTTGACAGGGACTAGCACAGATACGCAGTATTTT. Translated: CASSLTGTSTDTQYF. J is TRBJ2-3 and V is TRBV28; maybe TRBD1 (7 bases). This CDR3 region has 15 residues. Germline V CDR1 and CDR2: MDHEN, SYDVKM. V lost 3 bases to trimming and J lost 0 bases, with 10 bases between them. Full variable domain (remainder filled in from reference TRBV28 and TRBJ2-3): DVKVTQSSRYLVKRTGEKVFLECVQDMDHENMFWYRQDPGLGLRLIYFSYDVKMKEKGDIPEGYSVSREKKERFSLILESASTNQTSMYLCASSLTGTSTDTQYFGPGTRLTVL.

This clonotype was detected many times. The chain combines TRBV14 with TRBJ2-3; D might be TRBD2 (6 bases). V dropped 5 bases and J dropped 2 bases, with 17 bases sitting between them. Germline CDR1 and CDR2: SGHDN and FVKESK. This CDR3 comprises 16 residues. Written as DNA, the CDR3 is TGTGCCAGCAGCGCTAGTGGGTCGGGGGTCACAGATACGCAGTATTTT. Protein product: CASSASGSGVTDTQYF.

The V gene is TRBV10-3, the J gene TRBJ2-7; 8 bases map to TRBD1. J lost 3 bases, V lost 7 bases, and 5 bases had no gene match. The CDR3 runs to 13 residues. The V gene's germline CDR1 is ENHRY and CDR2 SYGVKD. The CDR3 protein is CAITDRGDYEQYF. CDR3 bases: TGTGCCATCACCGACAGGGGAGACTACGAGCAGTACTTC.

This chain uses TRBV7-2 with TRBJ2-5, with 9 bases lining up with TRBD2. V trimming: 5 bases; J trimming: 7 bases; junction bases outside the gene matches: 11. The CDR3 is 15 amino acids. Germline CDR1 SGHTA, CDR2 FQGNSA. This chain's CDR3 is CASSRGGLALGTQYF. In DNA, the CDR3 is TGTGCCAGCAGCCGCGGGGGACTAGCATTGGGGACCCAGTACTTC.

The genes are TRBV15 and TRBJ1-5; D is unresolved. The V gene's germline CDR1 is LNHNV and CDR2 YYDKDF (reference sequence). The CDR3 is 16 amino acids. Trimming pared 4 bases from V and 0 bases from J, leaving 13 bases between. The CDR3 spells CATSTPGDYSNQPQHF. In DNA, the CDR3 is TGTGCCACCAGCACCCCCGGTGACTATAGCAATCAGCCCCAGCATTTT.

Ten or more counts support this clonotype. This may be a read error: a much more frequent sequence differs by one nucleotide. The chain combines TRBV7-2 with TRBJ2-2; D might be TRBD1 or TRBD2, each matching 6 bases. Trimming cost V 0 bases and J 13 bases, with 12 bases left between them. This CDR3 has 13 amino acids. The germline CDR1 and CDR2 sequences are SGHTA and FQGNSA. CDR3 loop: CASSLARQEGLFF. CDR3 nucleotides: TGTGCCAGCAGCTTAGCGCGACAGGAGGGGCTGTTTTTT.

The sample holds a few counts of this clonotype. The chain employs TRBV18 and TRBJ1-1; D gene uncertain. Trimming removed 0 bases from V and 1 base from J, with 6 bases in between. From germline, CDR1 is KGHSH and CDR2 LQKENI. This CDR3 has 14 residues. This CDR3 is CASSPPGANTEAFF. The CDR3 DNA follows: TGTGCCAGCTCACCACCCGGAGCGAACACTGAAGCTTTCTTT.

By sample share, this clonotype is medium-sized. The rearrangement links TRBV4-1 to TRBJ1-1; D call uncertain. The CDR3 covers 16 residues. The V end lost 1 base, the J end lost 3 bases, and 15 bases lay between the germline ends. The germline V gene encodes CDR1 MGHRA and CDR2 YSYEKL. The CDR3 region has the DNA TGCGCCAGCAGCCAAGGCCGGGCCCCCCGCGACACTGAAGCTTTCTTT. It codes for CASSQGRAPRDTEAFF.

The CDR3 region has the DNA TGTGCCAGCAGTTTTTCAGGGTCTAACACCATATATTTT. Protein sequence: CASSFSGSNTIYF. The chain joins TRBV27 to TRBJ1-3, with D tentatively TRBD1 (5 bases). The germline V gene has CDR1 MNHEY and CDR2 SMNVEV (reference sequence). CDR3 length: 13 residues. Trimming left V 3 bases short and J 7 bases short, with 10 bases between.

This clonotype was detected many times. This chain joins TRBV12-3 or TRBV12-4 and TRBJ2-3; tentatively, D is TRBD1 (5 bases). With 3 bases removed from V and 5 bases from J, the gap between germline ends came to 12 bases. CDR3 length: 14 amino acids. In nucleotides, the CDR3 is TGTGCCAGCAGTTTTGTCAGGGTTGGAGATACGCAGTATTTT. This sequence encodes CASSFVRVGDTQYF.

J is TRBJ2-5 and V is TRBV7-9; 7 positions agree with TRBD2. CDR1 and CDR2 (germline): SEHNR, FQNEAQ (reference sequence). This CDR3 contains 15 residues. V lost 5 bases to trimming and J lost 6 bases; unmatched junction nucleotides: 12. This CDR3 is CASSQDGLVGKTQYF. The CDR3 region has the DNA TGTGCCAGCAGCCAAGATGGACTAGTTGGAAAGACCCAGTACTTC.

The genes are TRBV5-1 and TRBJ2-7; the D is unclear. Germline V gene sequence: CDR1 SGHRS, CDR2 YFSETQ. Trimming took off 4 bases at V and 6 bases at J, with 11 bases between the two ends. The CDR3 has 12 amino acids. The CDR3, as DNA: TGCGCCAGCAGCGCCACATCCGGCGAGCAGTACTTC. This sequence encodes CASSATSGEQYF.

This clonotype was seen just once. This chain connects TRBV9 to TRBJ2-5; 10 positions agree with TRBD2. Germline assignment: CDR1 SGDLS and CDR2 YYNGEE. The CDR3 has 17 residues. V shed 4 bases and J 5 bases; nucleotides not matched to a gene: 14. In nucleotides, the CDR3 is TGTGCCAGCAGCCCCAGGCCTAGCGGGAGCCGACGGGAGACCCAGTACTTC. Translation: CASSPRPSGSRRETQYF.

The gene calls are TRBV7-2 and TRBJ2-5, with 7 bases matching TRBD2. Germline loops: CDR1 SGHTA, CDR2 FQGNSA. This CDR3 comprises 14 residues. The V gene end was trimmed by 4 bases and the J gene end by 2 bases; junction bases not matched to a gene: 4. The CDR3 DNA follows: TGTGCCAGCAGCTCAACGGGGGGACAAGAGACCCAGTACTTC. Translating gives CASSSTGGQETQYF.

This chain connects TRBV20-1 to TRBJ1-4; D call uncertain. The CDR3 extends over 10 amino acids. CDR1 and CDR2 from the germline V gene are DFQATT and SNEGSKA (reference sequence). Trimming pared 7 bases from V and 7 bases from J, leaving 7 bases between. Here the CDR3 DNA reads TGCAGTGAGCGAACTGAAAAACTGTTTTTT. The encoded protein is CSERTEKLFF.

This clonotype was observed at least ten times. The J gene is TRBJ2-5, the V gene TRBV19, with D perhaps matching TRBD1 or TRBD2 (5 bases each). Germline assignment: CDR1 LNHDA and CDR2 SQIVND (reference sequence). The V and J ends lost 6 bases and 1 base respectively, with 15 bases between them. The CDR3 consists of 15 residues. The CDR3 here is CASSSAGTVQETQYF. In DNA, the CDR3 is TGTGCCAGTAGCAGCGCCGGGACCGTCCAAGAGACCCAGTACTTC. The variable domain in full, completed from reference TRBV19 and TRBJ2-5, reads DGGITQSPKYLFRKEGQNVTLSCEQNLNHDAMYWYRQDPGQGLRLIYYSQIVNDFQKGDIAEGYSVSREKKESFPLTVTSAQKNPTAFYLCASSSAGTVQETQYFGPGTRLLVL.

This clonotype was counted at least ten times. V usage is TRBV24-1 and J usage is TRBJ1-2; no clear D. Per the germline V gene, CDR1 is KGHDR and CDR2 is SFDVKD. V was pared by 6 bases and J by 2 bases, with 9 bases between. This CDR3 has 13 amino acids. CDR3 region: CATSRGTNYGYTF. The DNA of the CDR3 is TGTGCCACCAGTAGAGGCACCAACTATGGCTACACCTTC.

The chain combines TRBV5-1 with TRBJ2-2, with D unclear. Germline V CDR1 and CDR2: SGHRS, YFSETQ. The CDR3 length is 16 residues. Trimming cost V 0 bases and J 0 bases, with 9 bases left between them. The CDR3 region has the DNA TGCGCCAGCAGCTTGGTCTCCGGAGCGAACACCGGGGAGCTGTTTTTT. Translation: CASSLVSGANTGELFF.

V is TRBV30 and J is TRBJ2-7; D perhaps matches TRBD2 (6 bases). Germline values: CDR1 GTSNPN, CDR2 SVGIG (reference sequence). V shed 8 bases and J shed 2 bases, with 13 bases lying between them. The CDR3 is made up of 12 amino acids. CDR3 amino acids: CALGTGAYEQYF. The CDR3 DNA is TGTGCCCTAGGTACGGGGGCCTACGAGCAGTACTTC.

The rearrangement links TRBV2 to TRBJ1-6; 10 nucleotides align to TRBD1. The CDR3 is 15 amino acids. Germline loops: CDR1 SNHLY, CDR2 FYNNEI. V dropped 6 bases and J dropped 7; count of bases not matched to a gene: 6. CDR3 bases: TGTGCCAGCAGACCAGGGACAGGGGAAAATTCACCCCTCCACTTT. Translation gives CASRPGTGENSPLHF. Full variable domain (outside the CDR3, taken from reference TRBV2 and TRBJ1-6): EPEVTQTPSHQVTQMGQEVILRCVPISNHLYFYWYRQILGQKVEFLVSFYNNEISEKSEIFDDQFSVERPDGSNFTLKIRSTKLEDSAMYFCASRPGTGENSPLHFGNGTRLTVT.

V gene TRBV7-8 combines with J gene TRBJ2-7; 11 bases agree with TRBD2. The V gene's germline CDR1 is SGHVS and CDR2 FQNEAQ. Losses at the gene ends were 1 base for V and 3 bases for J; bases not matched to a gene: 2. The CDR3 contains 15 residues. The CDR3 loop reads CASSLDLAGGYEQYF. In nucleotides, the CDR3 is TGTGCCAGCAGCTTAGACCTAGCGGGAGGCTACGAGCAGTACTTC.

This clonotype was observed many times. V usage is TRBV6-6 and J usage is TRBJ2-2; TRBD1 matches 10 bases. This CDR3 spans 16 amino acids. CDR1 is MNHNY and CDR2 is SVGAGI in the germline V gene (reference sequence). The J segment lost 3 bases and the V segment lost 4 bases, leaving 5 bases of the junction unmatched. The CDR3 protein is CASSSTGGEYTGELFF. The CDR3 DNA reads as TGTGCCAGCAGTTCGACAGGGGGCGAGTACACCGGGGAGCTGTTTTTT.

The chain links TRBV20-1 to TRBJ1-2; TRBD1 matches at 8 bases. Trimming took 4 bases from V and 4 from J; bases not matched to a gene: 2. Germline loops: CDR1 DFQATT, CDR2 SNEGSKA (reference sequence). This CDR3 comprises 12 residues. CDR3 loop: CSAMDRAYGYTF. DNA for the CDR3: TGCAGTGCTATGGACAGGGCCTATGGCTACACCTTC.

The chain employs TRBV10-2 and TRBJ2-7, with 13 bases fitting TRBD2. The CDR3 spans 17 residues. V gave up 7 bases and J gave up 6 bases; unmatched junction bases: 15. Looked up from germline, CDR1 is WSHSY and CDR2 is SAAADI. CDR3 sequence: CASKEPGLAGVVGEQYF. The DNA for the CDR3 is TGCGCCAGCAAAGAACCAGGACTAGCGGGAGTGGTAGGCGAGCAGTACTTC.

Details on this clonotype: The junction does not match germline at one end; this may be a read error. The chain links TRBV7-9 to TRBJ1-1; D is perhaps TRBD1 (5 bases). The length of the CDR3 is 14 residues. The V gene's germline CDR1 is SEHNR and CDR2 FQNEAQ (reference sequence). CDR3 residues: CASSVAGTNTEAFF. In nucleotides, the CDR3 is TGTGCCAGCAGCGTAGCCGGGACGAACACTGAAGCTTTCTTT.